Listed here are 4 T cell receptor beta chains from one sample, sequenced in a study of vaccination and CD4 T cells after COVID-19. Stated treatment: roughly ten-day PBMC culture with coronavirus spike peptide pools or control peptides (ViraFEST assay). Once obtained from cultured CD4+ T cells, the DNA was sequenced using the Oncomine TCR Beta short-read assay. From the PCR reads, TCRdb called clonotypes with MiXCR, one entry per CDR3 protein. The sample has roughly 16,000 distinct CDR3 sequences; approximately 70% are singletons. Antigen specificity for these receptors is unknown. Sequencing was done on a sample of CD4+ T cells from blood, cultured in vitro. These receptors were obtained from a human donor who had recovered from COVID-19.

This clonotype showed up just a few times. The chain combines TRBV6-1 with TRBJ1-2, with TRBD1 as a possible D gene (5 bases). This CDR3 is built from 12 residues. Trimming cost V 7 bases and J 5 bases, with 11 bases left between them. CDR1 and CDR2 (germline): MNHNS, SASEGT. This chain's CDR3 is CASKIGGYGYTF. In DNA, the CDR3 is TGTGCCAGCAAAATTGGGGGGTATGGCTACACCTTC.

The V gene is TRBV19, the J gene TRBJ2-2, with TRBD2 identical over 12 bases. Trimming took 8 bases from V and 5 from J; bases not matched to a gene: 15. Germline CDR1 reads LNHDA; CDR2 reads SQIVND (reference sequence). This CDR3 is 18 amino acids long. CDR3 nucleotides: TGTGCCAGTGCGACCCTAGCGGGAGGGAAACAGGGGACCGGGGAGCTGTTTTTT. Translated: CASATLAGGKQGTGELFF.

The CDR3 region is CASSSEPQETQYF. The CDR3 DNA is TGTGCCAGCAGCTCGGAACCCCAAGAGACCCAGTACTTC. This sequence joins TRBV7-7 and TRBJ2-5; D is uncertain. Trimming cost V 4 bases and J 1 base, with 7 bases left between them. Germline CDR1 is SSHAT and CDR2 is FNYEAQ (reference sequence). This CDR3 spans 13 amino acids.

The genes are TRBV7-6 and TRBJ2-2; D gene ambiguous. The length of the CDR3 is 14 residues. Germline values: CDR1 SGHVS, CDR2 FNYEAQ. The ends were cut back, 4 bases at V and 8 bases at J, with 14 bases in the middle. The CDR3 region has the DNA TGTGCCAGCAGCTCTGGCGGCTTGGCGGGGGAGCTGTTTTTT. Amino acid sequence: CASSSGGLAGELFF.